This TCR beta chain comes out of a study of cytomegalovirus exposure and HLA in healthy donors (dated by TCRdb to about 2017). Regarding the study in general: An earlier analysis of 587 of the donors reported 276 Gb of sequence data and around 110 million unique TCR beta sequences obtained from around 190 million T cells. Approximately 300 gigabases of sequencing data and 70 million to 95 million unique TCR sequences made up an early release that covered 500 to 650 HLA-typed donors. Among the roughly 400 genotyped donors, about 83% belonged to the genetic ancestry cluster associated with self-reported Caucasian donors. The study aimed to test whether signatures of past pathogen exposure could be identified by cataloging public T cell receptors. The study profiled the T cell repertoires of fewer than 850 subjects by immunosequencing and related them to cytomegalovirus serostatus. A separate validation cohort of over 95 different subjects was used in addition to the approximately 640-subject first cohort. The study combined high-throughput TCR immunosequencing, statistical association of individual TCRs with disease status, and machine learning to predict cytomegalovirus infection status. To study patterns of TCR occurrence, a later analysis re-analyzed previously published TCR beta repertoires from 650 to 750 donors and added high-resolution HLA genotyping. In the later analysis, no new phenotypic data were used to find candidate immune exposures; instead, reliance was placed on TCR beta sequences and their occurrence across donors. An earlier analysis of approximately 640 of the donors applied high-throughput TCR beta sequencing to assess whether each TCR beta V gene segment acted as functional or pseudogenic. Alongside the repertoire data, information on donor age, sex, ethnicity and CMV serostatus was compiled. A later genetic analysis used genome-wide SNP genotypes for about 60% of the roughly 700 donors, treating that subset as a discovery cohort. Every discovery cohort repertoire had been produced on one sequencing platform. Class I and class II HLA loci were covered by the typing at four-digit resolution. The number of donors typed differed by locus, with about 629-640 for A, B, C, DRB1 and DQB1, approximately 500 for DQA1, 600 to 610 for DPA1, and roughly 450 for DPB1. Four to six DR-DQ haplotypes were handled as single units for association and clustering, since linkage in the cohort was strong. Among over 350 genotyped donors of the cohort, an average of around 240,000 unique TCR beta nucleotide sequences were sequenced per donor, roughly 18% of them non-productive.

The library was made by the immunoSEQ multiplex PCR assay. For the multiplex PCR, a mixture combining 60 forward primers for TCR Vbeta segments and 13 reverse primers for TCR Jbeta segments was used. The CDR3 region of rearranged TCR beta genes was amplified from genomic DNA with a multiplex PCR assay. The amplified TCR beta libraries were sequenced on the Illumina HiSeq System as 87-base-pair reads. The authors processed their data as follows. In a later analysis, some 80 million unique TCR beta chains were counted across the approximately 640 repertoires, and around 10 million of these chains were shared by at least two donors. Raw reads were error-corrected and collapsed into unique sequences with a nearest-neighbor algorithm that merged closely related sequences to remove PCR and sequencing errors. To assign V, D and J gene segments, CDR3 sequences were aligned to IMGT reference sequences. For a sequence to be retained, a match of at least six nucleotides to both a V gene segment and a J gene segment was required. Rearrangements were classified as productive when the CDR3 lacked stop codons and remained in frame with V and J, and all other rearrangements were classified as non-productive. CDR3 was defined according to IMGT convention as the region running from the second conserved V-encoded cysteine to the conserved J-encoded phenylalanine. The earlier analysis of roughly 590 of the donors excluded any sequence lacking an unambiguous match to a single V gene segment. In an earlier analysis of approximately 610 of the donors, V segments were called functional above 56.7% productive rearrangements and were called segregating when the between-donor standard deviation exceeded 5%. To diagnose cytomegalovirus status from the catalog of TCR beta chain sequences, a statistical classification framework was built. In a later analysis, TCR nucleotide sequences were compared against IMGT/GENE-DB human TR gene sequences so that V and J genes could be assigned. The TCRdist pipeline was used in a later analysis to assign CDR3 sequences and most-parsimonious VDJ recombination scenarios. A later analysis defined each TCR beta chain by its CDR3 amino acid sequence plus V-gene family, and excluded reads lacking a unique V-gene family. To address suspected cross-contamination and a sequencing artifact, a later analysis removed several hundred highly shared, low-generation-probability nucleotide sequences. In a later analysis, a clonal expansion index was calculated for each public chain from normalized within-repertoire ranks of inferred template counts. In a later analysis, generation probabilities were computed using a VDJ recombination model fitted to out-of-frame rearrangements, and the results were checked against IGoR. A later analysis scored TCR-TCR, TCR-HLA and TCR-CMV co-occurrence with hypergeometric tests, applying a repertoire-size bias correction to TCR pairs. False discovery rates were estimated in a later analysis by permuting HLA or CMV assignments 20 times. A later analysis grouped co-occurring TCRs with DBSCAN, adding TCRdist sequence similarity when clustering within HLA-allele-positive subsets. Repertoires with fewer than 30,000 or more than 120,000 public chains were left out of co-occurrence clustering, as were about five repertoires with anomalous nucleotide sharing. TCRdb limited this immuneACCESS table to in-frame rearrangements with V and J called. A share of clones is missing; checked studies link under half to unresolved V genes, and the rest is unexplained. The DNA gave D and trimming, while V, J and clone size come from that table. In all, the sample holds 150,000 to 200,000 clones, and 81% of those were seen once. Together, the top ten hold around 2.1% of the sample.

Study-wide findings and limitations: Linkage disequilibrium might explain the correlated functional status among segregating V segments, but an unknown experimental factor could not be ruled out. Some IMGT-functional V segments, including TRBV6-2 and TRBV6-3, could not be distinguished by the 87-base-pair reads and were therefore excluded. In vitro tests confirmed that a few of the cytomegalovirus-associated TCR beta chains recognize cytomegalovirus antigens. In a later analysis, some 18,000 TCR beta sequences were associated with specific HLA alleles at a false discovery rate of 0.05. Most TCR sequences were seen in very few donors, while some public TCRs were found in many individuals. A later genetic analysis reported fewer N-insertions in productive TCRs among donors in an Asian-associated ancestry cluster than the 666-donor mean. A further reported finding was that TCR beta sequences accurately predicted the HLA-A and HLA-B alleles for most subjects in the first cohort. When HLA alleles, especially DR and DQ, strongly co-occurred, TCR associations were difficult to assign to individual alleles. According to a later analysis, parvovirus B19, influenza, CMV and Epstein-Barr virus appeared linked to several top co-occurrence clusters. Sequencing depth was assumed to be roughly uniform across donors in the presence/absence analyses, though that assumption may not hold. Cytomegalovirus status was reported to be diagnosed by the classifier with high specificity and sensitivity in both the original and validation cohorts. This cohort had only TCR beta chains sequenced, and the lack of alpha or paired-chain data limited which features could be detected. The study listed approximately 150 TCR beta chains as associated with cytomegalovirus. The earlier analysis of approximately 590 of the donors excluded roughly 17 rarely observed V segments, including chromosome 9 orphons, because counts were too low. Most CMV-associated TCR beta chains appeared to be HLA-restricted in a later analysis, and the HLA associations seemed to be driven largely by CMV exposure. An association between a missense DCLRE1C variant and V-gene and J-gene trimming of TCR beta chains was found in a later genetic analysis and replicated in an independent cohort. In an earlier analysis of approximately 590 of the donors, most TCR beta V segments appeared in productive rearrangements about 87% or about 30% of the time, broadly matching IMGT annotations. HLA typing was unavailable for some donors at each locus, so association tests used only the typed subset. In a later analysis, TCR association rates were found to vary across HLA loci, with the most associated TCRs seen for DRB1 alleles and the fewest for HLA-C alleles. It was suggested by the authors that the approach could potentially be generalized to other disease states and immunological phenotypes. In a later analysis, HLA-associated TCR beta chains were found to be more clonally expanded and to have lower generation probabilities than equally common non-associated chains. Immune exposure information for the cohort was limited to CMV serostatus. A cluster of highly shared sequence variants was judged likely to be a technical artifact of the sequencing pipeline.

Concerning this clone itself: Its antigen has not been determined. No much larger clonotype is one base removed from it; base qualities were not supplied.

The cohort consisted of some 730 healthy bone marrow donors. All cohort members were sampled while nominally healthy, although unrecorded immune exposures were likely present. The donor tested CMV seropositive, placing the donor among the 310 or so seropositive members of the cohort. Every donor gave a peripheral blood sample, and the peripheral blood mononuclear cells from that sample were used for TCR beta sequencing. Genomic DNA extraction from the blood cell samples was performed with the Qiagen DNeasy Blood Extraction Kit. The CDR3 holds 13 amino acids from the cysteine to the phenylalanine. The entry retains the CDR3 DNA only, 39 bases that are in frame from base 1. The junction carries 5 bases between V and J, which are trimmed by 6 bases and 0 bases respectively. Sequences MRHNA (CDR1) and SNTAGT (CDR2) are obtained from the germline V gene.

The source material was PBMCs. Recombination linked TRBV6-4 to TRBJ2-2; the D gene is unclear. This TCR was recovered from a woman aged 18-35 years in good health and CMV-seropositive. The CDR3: CASRNTNTGELFF. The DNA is TGTGCCAGCAGAAACACGAACACCGGGGAGCTGTTTTTT.